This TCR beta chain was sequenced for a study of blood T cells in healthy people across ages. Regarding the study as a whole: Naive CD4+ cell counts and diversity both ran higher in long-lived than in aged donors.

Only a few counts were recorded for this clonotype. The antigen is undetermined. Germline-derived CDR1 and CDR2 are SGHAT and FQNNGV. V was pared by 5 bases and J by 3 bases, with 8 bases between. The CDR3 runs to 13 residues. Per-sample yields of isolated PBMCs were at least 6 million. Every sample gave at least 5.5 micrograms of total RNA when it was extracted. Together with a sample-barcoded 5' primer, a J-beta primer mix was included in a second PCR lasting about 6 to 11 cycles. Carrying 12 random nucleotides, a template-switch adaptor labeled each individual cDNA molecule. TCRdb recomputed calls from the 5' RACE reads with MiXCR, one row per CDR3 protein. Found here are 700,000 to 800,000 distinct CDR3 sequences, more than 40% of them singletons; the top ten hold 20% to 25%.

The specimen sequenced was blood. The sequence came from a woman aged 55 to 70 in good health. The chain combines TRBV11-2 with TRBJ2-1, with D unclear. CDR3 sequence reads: CASSPSIYNEQFF. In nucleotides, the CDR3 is TGTGCCAGCAGCCCTAGTATCTACAATGAGCAGTTCTTC.